This T cell receptor beta chain was documented in a study of T-cell memory formation after mild COVID-19. Findings and limits, study-wide: That cross-reactive memory joined was suggested by some responding clones appearing in pre-infection memory.

This clonotype was counted between two and nine times. Its antigen is currently unknown. Barcoded TCR alpha and TCR beta cDNA libraries with UMIs came from 5'RACE using constant-segment primers. Using its own MiXCR run on the 5' RACE reads, TCRdb lists one record per CDR3 protein. The table lists about 240,000 distinct CDR3 sequences, roughly 10% of them singletons. The germline V and J ends were trimmed by 3 bases and 0 bases, with 6 bases remaining between them. The CDR3 is 14 amino acids. From germline, CDR1 is SQVTM and CDR2 ANQGSEA. The receptor was derived from a man aged 18 to 35 who had mild COVID-19 (a few samples of this study predate the infection). Cell type and time point are not known. The V and J genes are TRBV29-1 and TRBJ2-6, with D perhaps being TRBD1 or TRBD2 (5 bases each). Sequencing input: PBMCs or a T cell subset sorted from them (not recorded which). The CDR3 DNA reads as TGCAGCGTTGATGGGGGCTCTGGGGCCAACGTCCTGACTTTC. It specifies CSVDGGSGANVLTF.